These 21 T cell receptor beta chains share one sample of origin, sequenced in a study of blood T cell repertoires in COVID-19. Libraries were prepared by immunoSEQ multiplex PCR; TCRdb keeps only in-frame clonotypes and omits some of them. This table has about 480,000 clones, approximately 86% appearing once. The specimen was PBMCs or T cells enriched from blood (not recorded which). These receptor sequences come from a woman aged 55-69 years who had recovered from COVID-19.

The chain has TRBV7-2 and TRBJ2-1; D unresolved. CDR1 and CDR2 from the germline V gene are SGHTA and FQGNSA. Trimming pared 0 bases from V and 7 bases from J, leaving 16 bases between. This CDR3 has 16 amino acids. CDR3 loop: CASSLARLTAENEQFF. In DNA form, the CDR3 reads TGTGCCAGCAGCTTAGCGCGGTTGACGGCCGAAAATGAGCAGTTCTTC.

The chain carries TRBV2 and TRBJ2-2, with 7 bases fitting TRBD2. Germline CDR1 SNHLY, CDR2 FYNNEI. The CDR3 extends over 13 amino acids. V was pared by 7 bases and J by 5 bases, with 4 bases of the junction left unmatched. CDR3 DNA sequence: TGTGCCAGCATTGGGGGAGGGACCGGGGAGCTGTTTTTT. This encodes CASIGGGTGELFF.

The J gene is TRBJ1-4, the V gene TRBV4-1; D perhaps matches TRBD1 (5 bases). Per the germline V gene, CDR1 is MGHRA and CDR2 is YSYEKL. The V end lost 0 bases, the J end lost 10 bases, and 12 bases lay between the germline ends. CDR3 length: 14 residues. The DNA for the CDR3 is TGCGCCAGCAGCCAAGAGACAGATGGACGAAAACTGTTTTTT. Its protein is CASSQETDGRKLFF.

The rearrangement links TRBV7-2 to TRBJ2-5; no clear D gene. From germline, CDR1 is SGHTA and CDR2 FQGNSA. The CDR3 runs 12 residues. Trimming pared 4 bases from V and 9 bases from J, leaving 12 bases between. CDR3 amino acids: CASSYPESAQYF. The CDR3 region has the DNA TGTGCCAGCAGCTACCCTGAATCGGCCCAGTACTTC.

The CDR3 DNA reads as TGTGCCAGCAGTTTGTCCCGGGACAGGGTCTTCGCACCCCTCCACTTT. It is translated as CASSLSRDRVFAPLHF. The genes are TRBV6-5 and TRBJ1-6, with 9 nucleotides matching TRBD1. V shed 4 bases and J 11 bases; nucleotides not matched to a gene: 12. The CDR3 is made up of 16 amino acids. CDR1 is MNHEY, CDR2 SVGAGI, per germline.

This chain connects TRBV29-1 to TRBJ1-1, with 9 bases lining up with TRBD1. The ends lost 3 bases at V and 11 bases at J; junction bases unmatched: 16. Per the germline V gene, CDR1 is SQVTM and CDR2 is ANQGSEA. The CDR3 contains 15 residues. CDR3 sequence: CSVEFGDRDGSGAFF. DNA of the CDR3: TGCAGCGTTGAGTTCGGGGACAGGGACGGGTCTGGGGCTTTCTTT.

The V call is TRBV7-9, the J call TRBJ1-2; 7 nucleotides align to TRBD1. The CDR3 consists of 15 residues. Germline V CDR1 and CDR2: SEHNR, FQNEAQ (reference sequence). J gave up 4 bases and V 1 base, and 6 bases lay outside the gene matches. CDR3 in amino acids: CASSLELGTVYGYTF. Here the CDR3 DNA reads TGTGCCAGCAGCTTAGAACTAGGGACAGTCTATGGCTACACCTTC.

This chain links TRBV27 with TRBJ1-1; D call uncertain. The CDR3 is 14 amino acids. Trimming shortened V by 3 bases and J by 4 bases, and 12 bases separated the two germline ends. Germline V CDR1 and CDR2: MNHEY, SMNVEV (reference sequence). The CDR3 DNA follows: TGTGCCAGCAGTTTTGTGGTAAGCCTCACTGAAGCTTTCTTT. Translating it yields CASSFVVSLTEAFF.

The chain employs TRBV5-1 and TRBJ2-7; 10 bases map to TRBD1. The V segment lost 4 bases and the J segment 4 bases; nucleotides outside the gene matches: 2. CDR1 and CDR2 from the germline V gene are SGHRS and YFSETQ. CDR3 length: 13 residues. CDR3 bases: TGCGCCAGCAGCGTGGACAGGGGGTACGAGCAGTACGTC. It yields the protein CASSVDRGYEQYV.

The chain recombines TRBV27 with TRBJ1-5; D is ambiguous. The V gene lost 6 bases and the J gene lost 9 bases, with 21 bases spanning the gap. CDR1 and CDR2 (germline): MNHEY, SMNVEV (reference sequence). This CDR3 region has 15 residues. Here the CDR3 reads CASSYNQDPSGPQHF. CDR3 DNA: TGTGCCAGCAGCTACAATCAAGACCCTTCGGGGCCCCAGCATTTT.

Turning to this clone: The sample holds other DNA sequences that translate to the same CDR3. This rearrangement joins TRBV5-1 to TRBJ2-3; a possible D gene is TRBD2 (6 bases). Trimming took 0 bases from V and 0 from J, leaving 11 bases between them. The germline V gene encodes CDR1 SGHRS and CDR2 YFSETQ. This CDR3 has 16 residues. This chain's CDR3 is CASSLVGGMSTDTQYF. The CDR3 DNA follows: TGCGCCAGCAGCTTGGTCGGCGGGATGAGCACAGATACGCAGTATTTT. Full variable domain (rest looked up from reference TRBV5-1 and TRBJ2-3): KAGVTQTPRYLIKTRGQQVTLSCSPISGHRSVSWYQQTPGQGLQFLFEYFSETQRNKGNFPGRFSGRQFSNSRSEMNVSTLELGDSALYLCASSLVGGMSTDTQYFGPGTRLTVL.

V usage is TRBV2 and J usage is TRBJ1-2; tentatively, D is TRBD1 (6 bases). Germline-derived CDR1 and CDR2 are SNHLY and FYNNEI. The V end lost 6 bases, the J end lost 8 bases, and 19 bases lay between the germline ends. The CDR3 has 14 residues. The CDR3 sequence is CASSAQGGGFGYTF. The CDR3 bases are TGTGCCAGCAGCGCCCAGGGTGGGGGCTTCGGCTACACCTTC.

V and J are TRBV4-1 and TRBJ1-1, with D unclear. Trimming cost V 0 bases and J 11 bases, with 13 bases left between them. Germline V lookup: CDR1 MGHRA, CDR2 YSYEKL. CDR3 length: 13 residues. CDR3 sequence reads: CASSQDLGRLAFF. DNA of the CDR3: TGCGCCAGCAGCCAAGATCTGGGCAGGTTGGCTTTCTTT.

The chain is built from TRBV5-1 and TRBJ2-3; TRBD2 aligns across 13 bases. The CDR3 has 15 amino acids. V lost 0 bases, J lost 8 bases, and 3 bases stayed unmatched. Germline CDR1 reads SGHRS; CDR2 reads YFSETQ. CDR3 sequence reads: CASSLELAGGSTQYF. The CDR3 region has the DNA TGCGCCAGCAGCTTGGAACTAGCGGGGGGGAGTACGCAGTATTTT.

The chain uses TRBV6-5 and TRBJ2-4, with D possibly TRBD2 on 6 matching bases. This CDR3 is built from 15 residues. Trimming pared 5 bases from V and 4 bases from J, leaving 15 bases between. Germline V gene lookup returns CDR1 MNHEY and CDR2 SVGAGI. In DNA form, the CDR3 reads TGTGCCAGCAGTCCCGGGGGTGGGAGGAAAAACATTCAGTACTTC. Protein sequence: CASSPGGGRKNIQYF.

This rearrangement joins TRBV3-1 (or the pseudogene TRBV3-2) to TRBJ1-1; TRBD1 might be the D (5 bases). This CDR3 has 13 residues. V was trimmed by 8 bases and J by 4 bases, leaving 14 bases between them. Per germline, CDR1 LGHDT and CDR2 YNNKEL (reference sequence). This chain's CDR3 is CASGHRGSTEAFF. The CDR3 DNA follows: TGTGCCAGCGGGCATAGGGGCTCCACTGAAGCTTTCTTT.

The genes are TRBV6-5 and TRBJ2-7; 7 nucleotides align to TRBD1. Trimming at V came to 8 bases and at J to 3 bases, leaving 4 bases not matched to a gene. The CDR3 spans 12 residues. The germline V gene has CDR1 MNHEY and CDR2 SVGAGI. This CDR3 is CASLRDSYEQYV. DNA for the CDR3: TGTGCCAGCCTCAGGGACAGCTACGAGCAGTACGTC.

V is TRBV29-1 and J is TRBJ2-2; TRBD1 matches at 8 bases. CDR3 size: 16 residues. J gave up 1 base and V 3 bases, and 7 bases lay outside the gene matches. Germline CDR1 reads SQVTM; CDR2 reads ANQGSEA. CDR3 sequence: CSVEGRGQGNTGELFF. The CDR3 DNA sequence: TGCAGCGTTGAGGGGCGCGGACAGGGGAACACCGGGGAGCTGTTTTTT.

V is TRBV6-1 and J is TRBJ2-2; 7 bases map to TRBD2. Looked up from germline, CDR1 is MNHNS and CDR2 is SASEGT. Trimming removed 1 base from V and 2 bases from J; junction bases left unmatched: 4. The CDR3 runs 16 residues. CDR3 nucleotide sequence: TGTGCCAGCAGTGAAGGTGGCGGGGGTAACACCGGGGAGCTGTTTTTT. This gives the protein CASSEGGGGNTGELFF.

This clone showed up just once. The J gene is TRBJ1-1, the V gene TRBV6-5; possible D gene TRBD1, 6 bases. The V and J ends lost 5 bases and 6 bases respectively, with 13 bases between them. This CDR3 comprises 13 residues. Germline V gene data show CDR1 as MNHEY and CDR2 as SVGAGI. CDR3 region: CASSRDRNAEAFF. The DNA for the CDR3 is TGTGCCAGCAGTAGAGACAGGAATGCTGAAGCTTTCTTT.

V gene TRBV2 combines with J gene TRBJ2-2, with D perhaps matching TRBD1 (6 bases). The V end was cut by 5 bases, the J end by 5 bases, with 15 bases between. CDR1 and CDR2 from the germline V gene are SNHLY and FYNNEI. The CDR3 has 15 amino acids. The CDR3 sequence: CASSSGQWGTGELFF. The DNA of the CDR3 is TGTGCCAGCAGTTCCGGACAGTGGGGTACCGGGGAGCTGTTTTTT.